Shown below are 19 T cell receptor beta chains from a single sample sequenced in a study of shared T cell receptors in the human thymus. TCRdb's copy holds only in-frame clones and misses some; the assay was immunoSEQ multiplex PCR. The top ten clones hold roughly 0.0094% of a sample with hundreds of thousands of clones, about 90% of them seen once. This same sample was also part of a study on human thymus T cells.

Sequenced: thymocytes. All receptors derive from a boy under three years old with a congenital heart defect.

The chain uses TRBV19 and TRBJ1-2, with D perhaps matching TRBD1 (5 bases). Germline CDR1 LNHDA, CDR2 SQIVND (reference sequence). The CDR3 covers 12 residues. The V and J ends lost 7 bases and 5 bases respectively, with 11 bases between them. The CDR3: CASTPGGYGYTF. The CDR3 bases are TGTGCCAGTACCCCGGGGGGGTATGGCTACACCTTC.

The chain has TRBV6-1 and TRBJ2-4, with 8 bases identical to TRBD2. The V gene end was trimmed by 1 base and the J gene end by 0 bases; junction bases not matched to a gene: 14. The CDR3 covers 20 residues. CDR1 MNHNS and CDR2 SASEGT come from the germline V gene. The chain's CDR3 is CASSEGEGRAGGLAKNIQYF. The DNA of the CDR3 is TGTGCCAGCAGTGAAGGGGAGGGCAGGGCGGGGGGCCTAGCCAAAAACATTCAGTACTTC.

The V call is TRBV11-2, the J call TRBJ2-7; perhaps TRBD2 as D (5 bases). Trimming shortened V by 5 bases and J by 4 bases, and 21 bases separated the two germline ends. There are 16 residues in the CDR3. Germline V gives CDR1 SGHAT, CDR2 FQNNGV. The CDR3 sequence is CASSPSRSRGFYEQYF. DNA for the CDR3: TGTGCCAGCAGCCCTAGCCGCTCCCGGGGATTTTACGAGCAGTACTTC.

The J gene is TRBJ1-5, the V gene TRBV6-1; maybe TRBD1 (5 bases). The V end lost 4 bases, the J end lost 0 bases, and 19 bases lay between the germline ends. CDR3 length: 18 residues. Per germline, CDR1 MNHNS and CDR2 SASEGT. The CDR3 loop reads CASSVPRGSGVSNQPQHF. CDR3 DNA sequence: TGTGCCAGCAGTGTTCCACGGGGGAGTGGGGTTAGCAATCAGCCCCAGCATTTT.

This CDR3 reads CASSPMHGAPTDTQYF. Here the CDR3 DNA reads TGTGCCAGCAGCCCCATGCACGGTGCACCCACAGATACGCAGTATTTT. This chain connects TRBV5-4 to TRBJ2-3, with D unresolved. Between the trimmed V and J ends, which lost 4 bases and 2 bases, there was a span of 17 bases. The length of the CDR3 is 16 residues. The germline V gene encodes CDR1 SGHNT and CDR2 YYREEE (reference sequence). The complete variable domain, with remaining parts taken from reference TRBV5-4 and TRBJ2-3, reads ETGVTQSPTHLIKTRGQQVTLRCSSQSGHNTVSWYQQALGQGPQFIFQYYREEENGRGNFPPRFSGLQFPNYSSELNVNALELDDSALYLCASSPMHGAPTDTQYFGPGTRLTVL.

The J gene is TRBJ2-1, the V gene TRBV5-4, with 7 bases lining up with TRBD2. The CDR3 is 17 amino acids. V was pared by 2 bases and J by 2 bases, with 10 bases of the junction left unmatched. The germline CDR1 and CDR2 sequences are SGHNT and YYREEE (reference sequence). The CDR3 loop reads CASSFPTERGPYNEQFF. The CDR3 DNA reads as TGTGCCAGCAGCTTCCCAACCGAGCGGGGACCCTACAATGAGCAGTTCTTC. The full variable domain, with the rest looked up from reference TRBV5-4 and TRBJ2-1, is ETGVTQSPTHLIKTRGQQVTLRCSSQSGHNTVSWYQQALGQGPQFIFQYYREEENGRGNFPPRFSGLQFPNYSSELNVNALELDDSALYLCASSFPTERGPYNEQFFGPGTRLTVL.

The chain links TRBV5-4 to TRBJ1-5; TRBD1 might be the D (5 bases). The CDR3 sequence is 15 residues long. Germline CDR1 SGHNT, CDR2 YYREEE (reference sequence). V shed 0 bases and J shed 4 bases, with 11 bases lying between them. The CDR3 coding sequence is TGTGCCAGCAGCTTGGGGGGCAGCGGGAATCAGCCCCAGCATTTT. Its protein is CASSLGGSGNQPQHF.

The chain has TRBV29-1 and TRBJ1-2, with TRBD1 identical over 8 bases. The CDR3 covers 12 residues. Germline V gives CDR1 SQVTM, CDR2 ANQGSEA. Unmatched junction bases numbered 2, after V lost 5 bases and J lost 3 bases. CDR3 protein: CSVLDRDYGYTF. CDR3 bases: TGCAGCGTTTTGGACAGGGACTATGGCTACACCTTC.

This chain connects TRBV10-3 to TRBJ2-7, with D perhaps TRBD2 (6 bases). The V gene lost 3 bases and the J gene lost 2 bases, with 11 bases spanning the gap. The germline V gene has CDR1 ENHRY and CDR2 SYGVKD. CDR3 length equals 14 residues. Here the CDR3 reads CAISDFAGTYEQYF. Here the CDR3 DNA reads TGTGCCATCAGTGATTTCGCGGGGACCTACGAGCAGTACTTC.

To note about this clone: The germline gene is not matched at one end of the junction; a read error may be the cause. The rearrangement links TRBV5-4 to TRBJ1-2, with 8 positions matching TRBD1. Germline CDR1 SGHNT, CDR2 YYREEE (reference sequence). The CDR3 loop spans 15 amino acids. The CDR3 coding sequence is TGTGCCAGCAGCTTGGGGGACAGGCCGGACTACGGCTACACCTTC. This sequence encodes CASSLGDRPDYGYTF.

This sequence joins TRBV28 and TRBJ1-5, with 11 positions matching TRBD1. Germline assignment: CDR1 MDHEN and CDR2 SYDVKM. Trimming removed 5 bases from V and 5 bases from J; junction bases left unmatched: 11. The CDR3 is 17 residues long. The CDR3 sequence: CASSLGQGARDHQPQHF. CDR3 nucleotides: TGTGCCAGCAGTCTAGGACAGGGGGCGAGGGATCATCAGCCCCAGCATTTT. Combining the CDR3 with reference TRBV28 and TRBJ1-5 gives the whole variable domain DVKVTQSSRYLVKRTGEKVFLECVQDMDHENMFWYRQDPGLGLRLIYFSYDVKMKEKGDIPEGYSVSREKKERFSLILESASTNQTSMYLCASSLGQGARDHQPQHFGDGTRLSIL.

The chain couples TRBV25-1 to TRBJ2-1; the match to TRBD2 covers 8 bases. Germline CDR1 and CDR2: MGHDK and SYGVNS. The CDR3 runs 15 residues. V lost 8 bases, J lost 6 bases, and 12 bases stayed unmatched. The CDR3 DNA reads TGTGCCAGCCAAGGGGGGGGACTAGGAATCAATGAGCAGTTCTTC. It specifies CASQGGGLGINEQFF.

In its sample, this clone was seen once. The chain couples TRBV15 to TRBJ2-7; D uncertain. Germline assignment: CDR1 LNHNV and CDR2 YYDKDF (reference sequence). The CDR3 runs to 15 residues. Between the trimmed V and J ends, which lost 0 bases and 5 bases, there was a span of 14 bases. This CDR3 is CATSRDQLRRDEQYF. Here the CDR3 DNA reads TGTGCCACCAGCAGAGACCAACTTCGACGGGACGAGCAGTACTTC.

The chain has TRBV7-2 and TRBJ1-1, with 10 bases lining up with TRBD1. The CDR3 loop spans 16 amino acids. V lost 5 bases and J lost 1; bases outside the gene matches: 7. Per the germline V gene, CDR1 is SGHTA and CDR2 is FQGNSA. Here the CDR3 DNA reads TGTGCCAGCAGCCGTAGACAGGGGGCTAGGAACACTGAAGCTTTCTTT. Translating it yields CASSRRQGARNTEAFF.

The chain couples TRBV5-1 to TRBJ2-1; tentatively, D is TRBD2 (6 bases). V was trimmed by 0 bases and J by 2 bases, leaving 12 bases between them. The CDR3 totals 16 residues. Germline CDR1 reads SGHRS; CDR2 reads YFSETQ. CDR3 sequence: CASSLDVAGTYNEQFF. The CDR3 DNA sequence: TGCGCCAGCAGCTTGGATGTCGCGGGGACCTACAATGAGCAGTTCTTC.

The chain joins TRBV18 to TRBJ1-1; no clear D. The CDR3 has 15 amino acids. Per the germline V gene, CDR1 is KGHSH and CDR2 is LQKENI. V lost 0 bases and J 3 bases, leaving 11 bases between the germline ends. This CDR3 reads CASSPPSGEHTEAFF. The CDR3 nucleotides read TGTGCCAGCTCACCACCATCAGGTGAGCACACTGAAGCTTTCTTT.

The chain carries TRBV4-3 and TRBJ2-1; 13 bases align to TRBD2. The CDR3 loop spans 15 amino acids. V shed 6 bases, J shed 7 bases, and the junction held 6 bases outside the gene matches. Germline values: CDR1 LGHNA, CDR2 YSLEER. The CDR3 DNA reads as TGCGCCAGCAGTCCAAGACTAGCGGGAGGTAATGAGCAGTTCTTC. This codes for CASSPRLAGGNEQFF.

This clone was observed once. The CDR3 DNA follows: TGCGCCAGCAGCCAAGATAAAGTCGCGCCTAAAGTAATTACCTACAATGAGCAGTTCTTC. Translating gives CASSQDKVAPKVITYNEQFF. J is TRBJ2-1 and V is TRBV4-1; the D is unclear. Trimming removed 0 bases from V and 2 bases from J, with 23 bases in between. There are 20 residues in the CDR3. Germline CDR1 reads MGHRA; CDR2 reads YSYEKL.

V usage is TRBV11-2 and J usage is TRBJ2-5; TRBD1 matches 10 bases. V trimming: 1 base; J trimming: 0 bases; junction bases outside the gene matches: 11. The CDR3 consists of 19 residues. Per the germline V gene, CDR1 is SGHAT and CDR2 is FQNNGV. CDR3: CASSLVVTGGPNYQETQYF. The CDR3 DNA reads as TGTGCCAGCAGCTTAGTCGTGACAGGGGGCCCTAACTACCAAGAGACCCAGTACTTC.